This entry lists 23 T cell receptor beta chains sequenced from one sample in a study of T-cell memory formation after mild COVID-19. One entry per CDR3 protein results from TCRdb running MiXCR on the 5' RACE reads. The data show under 600,000 distinct CDR3 sequences, about 20% seen once. Sequenced: PBMCs or a T cell subset sorted from them (not recorded which). Receptors originate from an adult woman who had mild COVID-19 (a few samples of this study predate the infection). Cell type and time point are not known.

The gene calls are TRBV5-1 and TRBJ2-7, with 8 bases that match TRBD2. This CDR3 contains 15 residues. V shed 4 bases, J shed 5 bases, and the junction held 11 bases outside the gene matches. From germline, CDR1 is SGHRS and CDR2 YFSETQ. Written as DNA, the CDR3 is TGCGCCAGCAGCCTGGATAGCGGGGCCCTTGACGAGCAGTACTTC. The encoded protein is CASSLDSGALDEQYF.

This chain links TRBV5-1 with TRBJ2-1; 9 bases line up with TRBD2. CDR1 SGHRS and CDR2 YFSETQ come from the germline V gene. V shed 4 bases and J 0 bases; nucleotides not matched to a gene: 8. This CDR3 spans 17 amino acids. The DNA of the CDR3 is TGCGCCAGCAGCCAAGGGGTAGCGGGAGACTCCTACAATGAGCAGTTCTTC. This translates into CASSQGVAGDSYNEQFF.

This clonotype occurred a few times. The CDR3 loop is CASSTAPDRPGYTF. As DNA, the CDR3 is TGTGCCAGCAGCACCGCCCCGGACAGACCCGGCTACACCTTC. This sequence joins TRBV5-6 and TRBJ1-2; maybe TRBD1 (6 bases). Trimming cost V 4 bases and J 8 bases, with 18 bases left between them. Looked up from germline, CDR1 is SGHDT and CDR2 is YYEEEE. This CDR3 has 14 amino acids. The variable domain in full, with the rest retrieved from reference TRBV5-6 and TRBJ1-2, is DAGVTQSPTHLIKTRGQQVTLRCSPKSGHDTVSWYQQALGQGPQFIFQYYEEEERQRGNFPDRFSGHQFPNYSSELNVNALLLGDSALYLCASSTAPDRPGYTFGSGTRLTVV.

The rearrangement links TRBV12-3 or TRBV12-4 to TRBJ1-1, with D possibly matching TRBD1 (5 bases). V lost 2 bases and J 6 bases, leaving 13 bases between the germline ends. CDR3 size: 14 residues. CDR3 region: CASSLMAGGAEAFF. CDR3 in DNA: TGTGCCAGCAGTTTAATGGCCGGAGGGGCTGAAGCTTTCTTT.

This clonotype has only a few counts. The chain joins TRBV5-6 to TRBJ2-7, with D hard to call. The CDR3 sequence is 12 residues long. Trimming removed 1 base from V and 5 bases from J, with 7 bases in between. CDR1 SGHDT and CDR2 YYEEEE come from the germline V gene. The CDR3 coding sequence is TGTGCCAGCAGCTTGTCGGGTAACGAGCAGTACTTC. Protein sequence: CASSLSGNEQYF.

The V and J genes are TRBV29-1 and TRBJ2-5, with 7 nucleotides matching TRBD2. Germline V lookup: CDR1 SQVTM, CDR2 ANQGSEA. V lost 4 bases to trimming and J lost 4 bases; unmatched junction nucleotides: 9. The CDR3 has 14 residues. The CDR3, as DNA: TGCAGCGTTGTATTGGCGGGAGCGGGAGAGACCCAGTACTTC. Protein product: CSVVLAGAGETQYF.

V is TRBV10-3 and J is TRBJ2-3; unclear D gene. V was trimmed by 3 bases and J by 8 bases, leaving 9 bases between them. CDR3 size: 12 residues. CDR1 and CDR2 from the germline V gene are ENHRY and SYGVKD. The CDR3 coding sequence is TGTGCCATCAGTGACTTGGAGCCTACGCAGTATTTT. Its translation is CAISDLEPTQYF.

In this sample, this clonotype turned up a few times. This chain links TRBV9 with TRBJ2-2, with D perhaps matching TRBD2 (6 bases). This CDR3 is built from 16 residues. Trimming took off 4 bases at V and 3 bases at J, with 16 bases between the two ends. The V gene's germline CDR1 is SGDLS and CDR2 YYNGEE. CDR3 coding DNA: TGTGCCAGCAGCAACGAGGAGGGGTTCTACACCGGGGAGCTGTTTTTT. Translating gives CASSNEEGFYTGELFF.

Written as DNA, the CDR3 is TGTGCCAGCAGAGCCGGGATTAATCAGCCCCAGCATTTT. Translating it yields CASRAGINQPQHF. V and J are TRBV12-3 or TRBV12-4 and TRBJ1-5, with D hard to call. The CDR3 spans 13 residues. V was clipped by 6 bases and J by 4 bases, with 10 bases between them.

The CDR3 region has the DNA TGCAGTGCCTCGGGTTCGCCGGGACAGTCTAATGAAAAACTGTTTTTT. Translation gives CSASGSPGQSNEKLFF. The chain has TRBV20-1 and TRBJ1-4; TRBD1 matches 7 bases. The V segment lost 6 bases and the J segment 3 bases; nucleotides outside the gene matches: 13. CDR3 size: 16 residues. Per the germline V gene, CDR1 is DFQATT and CDR2 is SNEGSKA (reference sequence).

The table lists this clonotype with a count of one. This chain connects TRBV2 to TRBJ2-7; 7 nucleotides agree with TRBD1. Germline values: CDR1 SNHLY, CDR2 FYNNEI. This CDR3 comprises 12 residues. With V trimmed by 6 bases and J by 3 bases, 2 bases remained unmatched. The CDR3 region is CASRRGHYEQYF. CDR3 coding DNA: TGTGCCAGCAGGAGGGGGCACTACGAGCAGTACTTC.

This clonotype was observed a handful of times. The chain has TRBV7-3 and TRBJ1-2; TRBD1 might be the D (5 bases). In germline, CDR1 is SGHTA, CDR2 FQGTGA. This CDR3 contains 13 residues. V was cut by 5 bases and J by 8 bases, with 15 bases left in between. The DNA of the CDR3 is TGTGCCAGCAGCGAAGGTCAGGGCGGAGGCTACACCTTC. Translation: CASSEGQGGGYTF.

This clonotype turned up a few times. The rearrangement links TRBV2 to TRBJ2-3; D gene ambiguous. V was cut by 0 bases and J by 5 bases, with 18 bases left in between. This CDR3 is built from 17 residues. Germline CDR1 reads SNHLY; CDR2 reads FYNNEI. As DNA, the CDR3 is TGTGCCAGCAGTGAAGCGTTGCCCTTGGGGTTCGGAGATACGCAGTATTTT. This encodes CASSEALPLGFGDTQYF.

The V and J genes are TRBV20-1 and TRBJ2-5; 7 positions match TRBD2. The CDR3 consists of 13 residues. The V segment lost 5 bases and the J segment 4 bases; nucleotides outside the gene matches: 7. Germline CDR1 is DFQATT and CDR2 is SNEGSKA (reference sequence). CDR3 in amino acids: CSAGSGNPETQYF. The DNA for the CDR3 is TGCAGTGCTGGAAGCGGGAATCCAGAGACCCAGTACTTC.

This clonotype was recorded a few times. Mismatch with germline at one junction end may stem from a read error. The chain has TRBV18 and TRBJ2-1; 8 bases map to TRBD2. CDR1 KGHSH and CDR2 LQKENI come from the germline V gene. The CDR3 has 16 residues. The CDR3 nucleotides read TGTGCCAGCTCTCCACCGTCCGGGAGGGTGTACAATGAGCAGTTCTTC. It is translated as CASSPPSGRVYNEQFF.

The gene calls are TRBV7-9 and TRBJ1-1; a possible D gene is TRBD1 (6 bases). Germline CDR1 is SEHNR and CDR2 is FQNEAQ (reference sequence). Deletions cut 1 base from V and 0 bases from J, with 9 bases between. The CDR3 has 15 residues. CDR3: CASSLVYRVNTEAFF. The DNA for the CDR3 is TGTGCCAGCAGCTTAGTTTACAGGGTGAACACTGAAGCTTTCTTT.

V is TRBV4-3 and J is TRBJ1-2; D remains unclear. The CDR3 is 16 residues long. CDR1 LGHNA and CDR2 YSLEER come from the germline V gene. The V end lost 0 bases, the J end lost 1 base, and 12 bases lay between the germline ends. This chain's CDR3 is CASSQDRGSLNYGYTF. CDR3 DNA: TGCGCCAGCAGCCAAGATCGCGGGTCTCTTAACTATGGCTACACCTTC.

The chain recombines TRBV5-1 with TRBJ2-1; TRBD2 might be the D (6 bases). There are 13 residues in the CDR3. Trimming removed 0 bases at V and 9 bases at J, with 10 bases between. Germline CDR1 is SGHRS and CDR2 is YFSETQ. CDR3 DNA: TGCGCCAGCAGCTTGGGGGGGGTGCCTGAGCAGTTCTTC. The encoded protein is CASSLGGVPEQFF.

This chain connects TRBV11-2 to TRBJ2-1; D is perhaps TRBD2 (6 bases). CDR3 length: 15 amino acids. Germline CDR1 and CDR2: SGHAT and FQNNGV. Trimming removed 5 bases at V and 7 bases at J, with 18 bases between. For the CDR3, the DNA is TGTGCCAGCAGCCCGGTCGGAGGGCTTGGGAATGAGCAGTTCTTC. Translation gives CASSPVGGLGNEQFF.

This clonotype appeared a few times. The chain is built from TRBV7-2 and TRBJ2-3; 7 nucleotides agree with TRBD2. The J segment lost 1 base and the V segment lost 4 bases, leaving 8 bases of the junction unmatched. Germline V gives CDR1 SGHTA, CDR2 FQGNSA. This CDR3 has 16 residues. CDR3 amino acids: CASSSLLAAGTDTQYF. The CDR3 DNA is TGTGCCAGCAGCTCCCTTCTAGCGGCTGGCACAGATACGCAGTATTTT. The full variable domain, in which reference TRBV7-2 and TRBJ2-3 provide the parts outside the CDR3, is GAGVSQSPSNKVTEKGKDVELRCDPISGHTALYWYRQSLGQGLEFLIYFQGNSAPDKSGLPSDRFSAERTGGSVSTLTIQRTQQEDSAVYLCASSSLLAAGTDTQYFGPGTRLTVL.

This clonotype was seen a few times. The chain combines TRBV11-2 with TRBJ2-3; 11 bases line up with TRBD2. Germline CDR1 SGHAT, CDR2 FQNNGV. CDR3 size: 17 residues. The V segment lost 3 bases and the J segment 3 bases; nucleotides outside the gene matches: 8. The CDR3 loop is CASSFTRTSGLTDTQYF. The CDR3 nucleotides read TGTGCCAGCAGCTTTACGCGGACTAGCGGGTTAACAGATACGCAGTATTTT.

This clonotype showed up just a few times. This chain joins TRBV9 and TRBJ1-2, with D perhaps matching TRBD1 (6 bases). This CDR3 comprises 15 residues. Germline V CDR1 and CDR2: SGDLS, YYNGEE. V lost 3 bases to trimming and J lost 3 bases, with 15 bases between them. The chain's CDR3 is CASSATEGGDYGYTF. The CDR3 DNA reads TGTGCCAGCAGCGCGACCGAAGGGGGAGACTATGGCTACACCTTC.

Notes on this clonotype: A much larger clone differs by one base, so this may be a read error. The rearrangement uses TRBV7-2 and TRBJ2-3; D possibly uses TRBD1 or TRBD2 (5 bases each). V was trimmed by 2 bases and J by 1 base, leaving 7 bases between them. Germline CDR1 SGHTA, CDR2 FQGNSA. The CDR3 extends over 14 amino acids. CDR3 in DNA: TGTGCCAGCAGCTTAATGGGGGGCACAGATACGCAGTATTTT. It encodes CASSLMGGTDTQYF.